Shown below are 10 T cell receptor beta chains from a single sample sequenced in a study of post-analysis software for immune sequencing data. Whole-study results and caveats: Four or five TRBV segments were more frequent in patients than controls; TRBV5-6, TRBV5-1 and TRBV20-1 belonged to this group.

These receptors' antigens are unknown. Unique molecular identifiers tagged the TCR beta cDNA libraries. TCRdb re-called the PCR reads with MiXCR, one entry per CDR3 protein. The table has about 820,000 distinct CDR3 sequences, approximately 53% seen once. Sequenced input: blood. The receptors shown here come from a girl aged 5 to 17 with multiple sclerosis.

This clonotype was detected a few times. The chain employs TRBV29-1 and TRBJ2-4, with 7 bases identical to TRBD2. The J call may not be correct, given that the DNA end is closer to TRBJ2-7. Looked up from germline, CDR1 is SQVTM and CDR2 is ANQGSEA. There are 14 residues in the CDR3. DNA of the CDR3: TGCAGCGCGTGGGCGGGAGAGGGGTTTTCCGAGCAGTACTTC. It yields the protein CSAWAGEGFSEQYF.

The rearrangement uses TRBV15 and TRBJ2-1; D remains ambiguous. The germline V gene encodes CDR1 LNHNV and CDR2 YYDKDF (reference sequence). V was pared by 3 bases and J by 7 bases, with 13 bases between. CDR3 size: 14 residues. Here the CDR3 reads CATSSERLGNEQFF. In DNA form, the CDR3 reads TGTGCCACCAGCAGTGAAAGGTTGGGTAATGAGCAGTTCTTC.

This clonotype was seen a few times. This chain connects TRBV6-1 to TRBJ2-3; 10 bases are shared with TRBD2. V was pared by 5 bases and J by 3 bases, with 11 bases of the junction left unmatched. The CDR3 is 17 amino acids. Germline V lookup: CDR1 MNHNS, CDR2 SASEGT. The CDR3 spells CASSPRGSGGPTDTQYF. CDR3 sequence (DNA): TGTGCCAGCAGTCCCCGGGGTAGCGGGGGGCCGACAGATACGCAGTATTTT.

CDR3 DNA sequence: TGTGCCAGCAGCTTAACGAGGGGACCTCGAGAGACCCAGTACTTC. Its translation: CASSLTRGPRETQYF. The chain joins TRBV7-3 to TRBJ2-5, with D perhaps given as TRBD1 or TRBD2 (5 bases each). The CDR3 consists of 15 residues. Germline V gives CDR1 SGHTA, CDR2 FQGTGA. Trimming pared 0 bases from V and 4 bases from J, leaving 12 bases between.

The chain recombines TRBV20-1 with TRBJ1-1; D not certain. Between the trimmed V and J ends, which lost 4 bases and 5 bases, there was a span of 8 bases. Germline CDR1 is DFQATT and CDR2 is SNEGSKA (reference sequence). The CDR3 is 11 amino acids. The CDR3 DNA follows: TGCAGTGCTATAGTGCGGACTGAAGCTTTCTTT. Translating it yields CSAIVRTEAFF.

V and J are TRBV5-1 and TRBJ2-7; TRBD1 matches at 12 bases. Germline CDR1 is SGHRS and CDR2 is YFSETQ. J gave up 5 bases and V 5 bases, and 8 bases lay outside the gene matches. The CDR3 is 15 residues long. CDR3 region: CASSLPGQGANEQYF. The CDR3 DNA sequence: TGCGCCAGCAGTTTACCGGGACAGGGGGCCAACGAGCAGTACTTC.

The J gene is TRBJ1-2, the V gene TRBV5-1; TRBD1 matches at 8 bases. The CDR3 covers 16 residues. Germline V gives CDR1 SGHRS, CDR2 YFSETQ. V trimming: 4 bases; J trimming: 2 bases; junction bases outside the gene matches: 10. This chain's CDR3 is CASSKWDRQQNYGYTF. The CDR3 DNA sequence: TGCGCCAGCAGCAAATGGGACAGGCAACAAAACTATGGCTACACCTTC.

This clonotype was picked up a small number of times. This chain joins TRBV29-1 and TRBJ2-4; unclear D gene. CDR3 length: 12 residues. Trimming shortened V by 6 bases and J by 8 bases, and 14 bases separated the two germline ends. Per germline, CDR1 SQVTM and CDR2 ANQGSEA. The CDR3 region is CSVRPGSDIQYF. The CDR3 DNA follows: TGCAGCGTACGCCCCGGCAGTGACATTCAGTACTTC.

This clonotype was observed a few times. The chain carries TRBV18 and TRBJ2-5; D perhaps matches TRBD2 (5 bases). Trimming cost V 2 bases and J 5 bases, with 24 bases left between them. The germline V gene encodes CDR1 KGHSH and CDR2 LQKENI. CDR3 length equals 18 residues. The CDR3 nucleotides read TGTGCCAGCTCACCATACAATAGTGGACTCAAACGATGGGAGACCCAGTACTTC. Its protein product is CASSPYNSGLKRWETQYF.

The chain employs TRBV9 and TRBJ2-5; the D call may be TRBD1 or TRBD2 (7 bases each). In germline, CDR1 is SGDLS, CDR2 YYNGEE. The V and J ends lost 2 bases and 0 bases respectively, with 14 bases between them. The CDR3 runs 16 residues. The CDR3 DNA is TGTGCCAGCAGCGTTTCAGGGGGGACTAACCAAGAGACCCAGTACTTC. Its protein product is CASSVSGGTNQETQYF. Variable domain in full (rest from reference TRBV9 and TRBJ2-5): DSGVTQTPKHLITATGQRVTLRCSPRSGDLSVYWYQQSLDQGLQFLIQYYNGEERAKGNILERFSAQQFPDLHSELNLSSLELGDSALYFCASSVSGGTNQETQYFGPGTRLLVL.